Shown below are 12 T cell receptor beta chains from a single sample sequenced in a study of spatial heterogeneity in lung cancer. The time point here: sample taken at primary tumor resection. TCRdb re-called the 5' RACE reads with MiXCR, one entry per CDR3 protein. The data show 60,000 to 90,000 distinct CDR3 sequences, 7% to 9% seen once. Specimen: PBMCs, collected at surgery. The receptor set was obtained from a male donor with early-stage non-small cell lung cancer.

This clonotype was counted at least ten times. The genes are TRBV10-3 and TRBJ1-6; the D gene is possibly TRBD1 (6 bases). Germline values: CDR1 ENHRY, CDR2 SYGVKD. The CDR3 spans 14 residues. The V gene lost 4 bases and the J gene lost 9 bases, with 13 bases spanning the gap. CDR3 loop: CAISGSGESSPLHF. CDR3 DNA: TGTGCCATCAGTGGATCAGGGGAGAGTTCACCCCTCCACTTT.

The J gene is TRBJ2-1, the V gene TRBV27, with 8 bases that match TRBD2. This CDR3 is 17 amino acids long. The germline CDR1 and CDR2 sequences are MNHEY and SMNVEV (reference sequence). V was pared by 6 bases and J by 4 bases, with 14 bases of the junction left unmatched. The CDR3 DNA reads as TGTGCCAGCAGCGAAGGGGCGGGCACTAGCGGTTACAATGAGCAGTTCTTC. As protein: CASSEGAGTSGYNEQFF.

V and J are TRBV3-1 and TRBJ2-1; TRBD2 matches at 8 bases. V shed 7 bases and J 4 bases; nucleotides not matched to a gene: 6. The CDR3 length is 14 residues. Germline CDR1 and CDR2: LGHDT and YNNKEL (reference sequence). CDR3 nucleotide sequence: TGTGCCAGCAAATTGGCTAGCGGGTACAATGAGCAGTTCTTC. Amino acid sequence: CASKLASGYNEQFF.

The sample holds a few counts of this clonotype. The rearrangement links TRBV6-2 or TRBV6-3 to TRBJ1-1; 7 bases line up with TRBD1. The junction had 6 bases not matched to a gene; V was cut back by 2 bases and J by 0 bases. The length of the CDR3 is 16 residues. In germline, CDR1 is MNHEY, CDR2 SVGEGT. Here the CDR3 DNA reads TGTGCCAGCAGTTACCATACAGGGGCTGTGAACACTGAAGCTTTCTTT. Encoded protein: CASSYHTGAVNTEAFF.

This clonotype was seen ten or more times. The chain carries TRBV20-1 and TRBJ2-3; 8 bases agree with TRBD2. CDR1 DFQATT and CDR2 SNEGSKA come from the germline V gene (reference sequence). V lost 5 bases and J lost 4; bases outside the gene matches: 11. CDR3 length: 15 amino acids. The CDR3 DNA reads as TGCAGTGCTGGCCCGCCCAGCGGGAGCTCAGATACGCAGTATTTT. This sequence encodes CSAGPPSGSSDTQYF.

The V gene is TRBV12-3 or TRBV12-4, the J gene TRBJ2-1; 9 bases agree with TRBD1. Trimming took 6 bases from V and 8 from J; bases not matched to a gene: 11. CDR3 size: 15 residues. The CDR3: CASSPKTGGNHEQFF. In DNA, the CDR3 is TGTGCCAGCAGCCCCAAGACAGGGGGTAATCATGAGCAGTTCTTC.

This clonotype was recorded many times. The CDR3 DNA reads TGTGCCAGCAGGGCCTTCTTGAGCACAGATACGCAGTATTTT. Its translation is CASRAFLSTDTQYF. The V call is TRBV6-5, the J call TRBJ2-3, with D hard to call. The germline gives CDR1 MNHEY, CDR2 SVGAGI. The CDR3 totals 14 residues. V was trimmed by 6 bases and J by 0 bases, leaving 10 bases between them.

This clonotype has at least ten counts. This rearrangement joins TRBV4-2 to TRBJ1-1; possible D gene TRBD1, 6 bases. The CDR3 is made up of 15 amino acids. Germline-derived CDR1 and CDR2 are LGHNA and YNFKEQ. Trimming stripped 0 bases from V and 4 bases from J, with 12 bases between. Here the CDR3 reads CASSQDEGGSTEAFF. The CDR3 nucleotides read TGTGCCAGCAGCCAAGATGAGGGGGGCTCCACTGAAGCTTTCTTT.

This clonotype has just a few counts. Here the CDR3 reads CASSRTTAGVTNEQFF. The CDR3, as DNA: TGTGCCAGCAGCCGAACGACAGCGGGAGTTACCAATGAGCAGTTCTTC. The chain carries TRBV14 and TRBJ2-1; 8 positions agree with TRBD2. The germline V gene has CDR1 SGHDN and CDR2 FVKESK. J was trimmed by 6 bases and V by 4 bases; bases with no gene match: 11. The CDR3 spans 16 residues.

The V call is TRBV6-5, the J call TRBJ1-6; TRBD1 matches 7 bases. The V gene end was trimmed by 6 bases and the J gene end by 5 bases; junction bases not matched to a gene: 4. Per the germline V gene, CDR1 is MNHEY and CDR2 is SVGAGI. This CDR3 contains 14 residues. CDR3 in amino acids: CASRQTGNNSPLHF. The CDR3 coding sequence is TGTGCCAGCAGGCAGACAGGGAATAATTCACCCCTCCACTTT.

CDR3: CASSYVGVDSPLHF. Here the CDR3 DNA reads TGTGCCAGCAGTTACGTCGGAGTGGATTCACCCCTCCACTTT. This chain joins TRBV6-5 and TRBJ1-6; no definite D call. This CDR3 is built from 14 residues. V lost 2 bases, J lost 8 bases, and 10 bases lay in between. The germline V gene has CDR1 MNHEY and CDR2 SVGAGI.

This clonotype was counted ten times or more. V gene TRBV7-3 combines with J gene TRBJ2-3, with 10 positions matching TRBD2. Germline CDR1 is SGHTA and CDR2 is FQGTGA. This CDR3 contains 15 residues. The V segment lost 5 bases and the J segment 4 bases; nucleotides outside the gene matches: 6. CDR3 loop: CASSPWTSGADTQYF. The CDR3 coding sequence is TGTGCCAGCAGCCCTTGGACTAGCGGAGCAGATACGCAGTATTTT.